This T cell receptor (beta chain) was sequenced for a study of cytomegalovirus exposure and HLA in healthy donors. General study points: The authors reported that TCR beta sequences could predict HLA-A and HLA-B alleles. These predictions were accurate for most subjects in the first cohort. The authors excluded some V segments, including TRBV6-2 and TRBV6-3, as indistinguishable. A later analysis appeared to link common viral pathogens to several of the most significant clusters.

The PCR ran on 60 Vbeta and 13 Jbeta primers. Libraries were prepared by immunoSEQ multiplex PCR; TCRdb keeps only in-frame clonotypes and omits some of them. The sample consists of around 100,000 clones, nearly 80% of them appearing once. Comments on this clone: Antigen unknown.

The length of the CDR3 is 14 residues. J gave up 10 bases and V 4 bases, and 9 bases lay outside the gene matches. Germline V gene sequence: CDR1 SEHNR, CDR2 FQNEAQ (reference sequence). The J gene is TRBJ2-7, the V gene TRBV7-9, with 11 bases lining up with TRBD2. The source material was PBMCs. This clonotype originated in a woman aged 35 to 49 in good health and CMV-seropositive. In DNA, the CDR3 is TGTGCCAGCAGCTCTCGACTAGCGGGAATCACTCAGTACTTC. It yields the protein CASSSRLAGITQYF. Full variable domain (remainder filled in from reference TRBV7-9 and TRBJ2-7): DTGVSQNPRHKITKRGQNVTFRCDPISEHNRLYWYRQTLGQGPEFLTYFQNEAQLEKSRLLSDRFSAERPKGSFSTLEIQRTEQGDSAMYLCASSSRLAGITQYFGPGTRLTVT.